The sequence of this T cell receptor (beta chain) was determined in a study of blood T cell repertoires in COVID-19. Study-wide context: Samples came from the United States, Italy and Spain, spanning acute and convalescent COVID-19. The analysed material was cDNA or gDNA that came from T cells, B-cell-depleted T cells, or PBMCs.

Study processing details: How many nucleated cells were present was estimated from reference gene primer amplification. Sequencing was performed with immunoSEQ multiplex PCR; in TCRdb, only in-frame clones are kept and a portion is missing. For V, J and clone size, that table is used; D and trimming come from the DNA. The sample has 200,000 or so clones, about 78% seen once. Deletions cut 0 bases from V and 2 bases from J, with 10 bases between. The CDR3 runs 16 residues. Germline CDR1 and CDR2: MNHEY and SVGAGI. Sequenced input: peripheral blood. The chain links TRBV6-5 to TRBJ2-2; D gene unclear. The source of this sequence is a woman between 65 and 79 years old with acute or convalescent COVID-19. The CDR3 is CASSYSLAANTGELFF. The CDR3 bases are TGTGCCAGCAGTTACTCGTTAGCAGCTAACACCGGGGAGCTGTTTTTT.